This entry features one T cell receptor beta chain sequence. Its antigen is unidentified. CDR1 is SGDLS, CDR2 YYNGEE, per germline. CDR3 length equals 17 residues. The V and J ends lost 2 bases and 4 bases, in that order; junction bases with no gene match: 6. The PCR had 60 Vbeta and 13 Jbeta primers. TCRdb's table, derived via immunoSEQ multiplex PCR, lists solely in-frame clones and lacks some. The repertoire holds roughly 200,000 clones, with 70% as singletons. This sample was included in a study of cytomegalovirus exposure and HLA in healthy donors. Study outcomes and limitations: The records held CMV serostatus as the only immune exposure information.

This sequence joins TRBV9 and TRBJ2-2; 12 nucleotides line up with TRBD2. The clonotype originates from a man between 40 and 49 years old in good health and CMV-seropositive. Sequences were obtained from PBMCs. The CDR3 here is CASSVPSGGATTGELFF. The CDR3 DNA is TGTGCCAGCAGCGTCCCTAGCGGGGGGGCCACCACCGGGGAGCTGTTTTTT.